The rows below give T cell receptor beta chains drawn from one sample of a study of beta chain features in type 1 diabetes. Some clones are missing from TCRdb's copy, which holds only in-frame ones; the method was immunoSEQ multiplex PCR. The repertoire holds 150,000 to 190,000 clones, with around 10% as singletons. The sequenced sample was central memory CD4+ T cells from blood. All receptors derive from a young man in good health. Each CDR3 is given with its conserved first and last residue. D genes are given only for firm matches. Expanded clones get a size class; other rows say once, few or many, or leave the size out.

d_gene,v_gene,abundance,j_gene,CDR3nt,CDR3aa
NA,TRBV9,few,TRBJ2-3,TGTGCCAGCAGCGTAGAACAGGGTTCGAAGTATTTT,CASSVEQGSKYF
NA,TRBV7-2,few,TRBJ2-1,TGTGCCAGCATCTTAGAGTCCCCAGTCGACCGCGGGTACAATGAGCAGTTCTTC,CASILESPVDRGYNEQFF
NA,TRBV9,many,TRBJ2-2,TGTGCCAGCAGCACGCAGGGTGCCGGGGAGCTGTTTTTT,CASSTQGAGELFF
NA,TRBV9,once,TRBJ2-2,TGTGCCAGCAGCGCCCCTCACGGGACCGGGGAGCTGTTTTTT,CASSAPHGTGELFF
NA,TRBV7-6,few,TRBJ2-2,TGTGCCAGCAGCCGGGTACAGGGTTCGGGCGGGGAGCTGTTTTTT,CASSRVQGSGGELFF
NA,TRBV6-5,few,TRBJ2-4,TGTGCCAGCAGTTTCCAGGGGTACATTCAGTACTTC,CASSFQGYIQYF
TRBD1,TRBV4-3,once,TRBJ2-6,TGCGCCAGCAGCGCAGGGACAGGGGGGTCTGGGGCCAACGTCCTGACTTTC,CASSAGTGGSGANVLTF
NA,TRBV4-3,few,TRBJ2-7,TGCGCCAGCAGCCAAGATTTCGGATTCTCCTACGAGCAGTACTTC,CASSQDFGFSYEQYF
TRBD2,TRBV18,few,TRBJ2-5,TGTGCCAGCTCACCATTGACTAGCGGGAGCAAGACCCAGTACTTC,CASSPLTSGSKTQYF
NA,TRBV7-3,NA,TRBJ2-6,TGTGCCAGCAGCTCCCCTTGGGTCTCTGGGGCCAACGTCCTGACTTTC,CASSSPWVSGANVLTF